One and the same sample provided the 22 T cell receptor beta chains below, sequenced in a study of T cell repertoires in cytomegalovirus infection. The antigens of these receptors remain unknown. TCRdb processed the reads anew with MiXCR; each CDR3 protein has one entry. The repertoire holds roughly 180,000 distinct CDR3 sequences, with roughly a fifth as singletons. The sample was CD8+ T cells from cultured PBMCs, taken from culture after CMV antigen stimulation. These receptors all come from a human donor in good health (CMV status not recorded). Some clones in this sample may be carry-over from other donors' samples.

The CDR3 DNA follows: TGTGCCAGCAGTTACTCGGAGACCACTGAAGCTTTCTTT. This codes for CASSYSETTEAFF. This chain joins TRBV6-6 and TRBJ1-1; D unclear. CDR1 and CDR2 from the germline V gene are MNHNY and SVGAGI (reference sequence). The length of the CDR3 is 13 residues. Trimming stripped 0 bases from V and 4 bases from J, with 6 bases between.

This chain uses TRBV6-6 with TRBJ2-3; D might be TRBD2 (6 bases). The V end lost 5 bases, the J end lost 1 base, and 10 bases lay between the germline ends. CDR3 length equals 14 residues. Germline lookup yields CDR1 MNHNY and CDR2 SVGAGI (reference sequence). The CDR3 loop is CASSAGRRTDTQYF. The CDR3 nucleotides are TGTGCCAGCAGTGCAGGGAGGCGCACAGATACGCAGTATTTT.

This sequence joins TRBV28 and TRBJ1-1; no reliable D call. Germline loops: CDR1 MDHEN, CDR2 SYDVKM. Trimming took 4 bases from V and 7 from J, leaving 16 bases between them. This CDR3 contains 14 residues. The CDR3 DNA reads as TGTGCCAGCAGTTCCATATTAAGGGCTGGTGAAGCTTTCTTT. This codes for CASSSILRAGEAFF.

This clonotype was counted a few times. The rearrangement joins TRBV5-8 to TRBJ1-2; D gene uncertain. The V gene lost 4 bases and the J gene lost 3 bases, with 4 bases spanning the gap. CDR1 SGHTS and CDR2 YDEGEE come from the germline V gene. The CDR3 consists of 11 residues. As DNA, the CDR3 is TGTGCCAGCAGCGCCGACTATGGCTACACCTTC. Translated, it gives CASSADYGYTF.

V and J are TRBV9 and TRBJ1-1; possibly TRBD1 for D (5 bases). Germline CDR1 SGDLS, CDR2 YYNGEE. CDR3 length: 15 residues. The V end was cut by 2 bases, the J end by 1 base, with 12 bases between. The CDR3: CASSVFSGTNTEAFF. The CDR3 bases are TGTGCCAGCAGCGTTTTTTCGGGGACGAACACTGAAGCTTTCTTT.

The rearrangement joins TRBV12-3 or TRBV12-4 to TRBJ2-1; TRBD1 aligns across 9 bases. V was clipped by 6 bases and J by 5 bases; unmatched bases: 11. This CDR3 has 16 amino acids. The DNA for the CDR3 is TGTGCCAGCAGCCCACCCGGGACAGGGAGGAACAATGAGCAGTTCTTC. Translating it yields CASSPPGTGRNNEQFF.

This clonotype has a count of ten or more. CDR3 DNA sequence: TGCGCCAGCAGCCAAGGCGTGTGGGGTTCGGCTAATGAAAAACTGTTTTTT. It translates to CASSQGVWGSANEKLFF. The chain carries TRBV4-3 and TRBJ1-4; D is unresolved. CDR3 length equals 17 residues. Germline V gene sequence: CDR1 LGHNA, CDR2 YSLEER. V was pared by 1 base and J by 3 bases, with 15 bases between.

The V and J genes are TRBV6-2 or TRBV6-3 and TRBJ1-6, with a tentative D call TRBD1 (5 bases). Trimming pared 6 bases from V and 9 bases from J, leaving 21 bases between. This CDR3 has 16 residues. The germline gives CDR1 MNHEY, CDR2 SVGEGT. The CDR3 sequence is CASSPGTPLRGSPLHF. CDR3 sequence (DNA): TGTGCCAGCAGCCCCGGGACCCCTCTCAGAGGTTCACCCCTCCACTTT.

This clonotype was seen a handful of times. The chain carries TRBV5-1 and TRBJ1-5; 8 bases align to TRBD1. With 4 bases clipped from V and 7 bases from J, the junction kept 7 bases outside the gene matches. The CDR3 consists of 14 residues. Germline loops: CDR1 SGHRS, CDR2 YFSETQ. This chain's CDR3 is CASSPGQGKQPQHF. The CDR3 DNA follows: TGCGCCAGCAGCCCTGGACAGGGTAAACAGCCCCAGCATTTT.

V usage is TRBV10-3 and J usage is TRBJ2-2; D ambiguous. CDR1 and CDR2 (germline): ENHRY, SYGVKD. This CDR3 has 13 residues. The germline V and J ends were trimmed by 1 base and 4 bases, with 4 bases remaining between them. The CDR3 region has the DNA TGTGCCATCAGTGAGTTGGTCACCGGGGAGCTGTTTTTT. This sequence encodes CAISELVTGELFF.

The V call is TRBV20-1, the J call TRBJ1-6, with D unclear. Between the trimmed V and J ends, which lost 1 base and 7 bases, there was a span of 14 bases. This CDR3 contains 15 residues. CDR1 is DFQATT and CDR2 is SNEGSKA in the germline V gene (reference sequence). The CDR3: CSARVRGRPNSPLHF. CDR3 nucleotides: TGCAGTGCTAGAGTCCGCGGGAGGCCGAATTCACCCCTCCACTTT.

This clonotype was seen many times. The chain recombines TRBV7-2 with TRBJ2-3; D is uncertain. CDR1 SGHTA and CDR2 FQGNSA come from the germline V gene. The germline V and J ends were trimmed by 7 bases and 4 bases, with 6 bases remaining between them. The CDR3 consists of 11 residues. The CDR3 sequence: CASTLSDTQYF. DNA of the CDR3: TGTGCCAGCACCCTCTCAGATACGCAGTATTTT.

V usage is TRBV5-4 and J usage is TRBJ1-2; D possibly corresponds to TRBD1 (6 bases). From germline, CDR1 is SGHNT and CDR2 YYREEE (reference sequence). Trimming shortened V by 5 bases and J by 5 bases, and 10 bases separated the two germline ends. CDR3 length: 12 amino acids. CDR3 protein: CASSEQGYGYTF. The CDR3, as DNA: TGTGCCAGCAGTGAACAGGGTTATGGCTACACCTTC.

With regard to this clonotype: One end of the junction does not line up with germline, which may come from a read error. The rearrangement uses TRBV7-2 and TRBJ1-1; D call uncertain. The germline gives CDR1 SGHTA, CDR2 FQGNSA. This CDR3 is 13 amino acids long. This CDR3 is CASSTSPNIEAFF. CDR3 coding DNA: TGTGCCAGCAGCACCTCCCCCAACATTGAAGCTTTCTTT.

In its sample, this clonotype was seen many times. V gene TRBV27 combines with J gene TRBJ2-5; TRBD1 might be the D (6 bases). The CDR3 runs 15 residues. V was cut by 4 bases and J by 1 base, with 13 bases left in between. Germline lookup yields CDR1 MNHEY and CDR2 SMNVEV (reference sequence). CDR3 DNA sequence: TGTGCCAGCAGTTCGTCAGGGGTTTTCCAAGAGACCCAGTACTTC. Translating gives CASSSSGVFQETQYF.

Only a few counts were recorded for this clonotype. V usage is TRBV7-8 and J usage is TRBJ2-2; 9 bases agree with TRBD1. Germline CDR1 is SGHVS and CDR2 is FQNEAQ. The CDR3 runs 15 residues. V shed 2 bases and J 6 bases; nucleotides not matched to a gene: 4. CDR3 in DNA: TGTGCCAGCAGCTTAAGGACAGGGGAGGCCGGGGAGCTGTTTTTT. The encoded protein is CASSLRTGEAGELFF.

As to this clonotype: It is likely a read error, because the conserved phenylalanine at the end of the CDR3 is missing. This chain joins TRBV11-2 and TRBJ1-1; D is ambiguous. CDR1 is SGHAT, CDR2 FQNNGV, per germline. This CDR3 is built from 14 residues. Trimming cost V 6 bases and J 6 bases, with 17 bases left between them. The chain's CDR3 is CASRFSEDSAEAFL. CDR3 bases: TGTGCCAGCAGGTTTTCAGAGGATAGCGCTGAAGCTTTCTTA.

This clonotype was seen at least ten times. The V call is TRBV7-2, the J call TRBJ2-2; D may be TRBD2 (6 bases). There are 17 residues in the CDR3. Germline CDR1 reads SGHTA; CDR2 reads FQGNSA. Trimming pared 5 bases from V and 1 base from J, leaving 17 bases between. This chain's CDR3 is CASSQRAGNRNTGELFF. The CDR3 DNA sequence: TGTGCCAGCAGCCAGCGGGCGGGGAATCGGAACACCGGGGAGCTGTTTTTT.

This clonotype was picked up a small number of times. This chain joins TRBV14 and TRBJ2-3, with a tentative D call TRBD2 (5 bases). V lost 0 bases and J lost 0, with 7 bases in between. Germline assignment: CDR1 SGHDN and CDR2 FVKESK. This CDR3 spans 15 amino acids. CDR3 sequence reads: CASSQERDSTDTQYF. DNA for the CDR3: TGTGCCAGCAGCCAAGAACGGGATAGCACAGATACGCAGTATTTT. The complete variable domain, with remaining parts taken from reference TRBV14 and TRBJ2-3, reads EAGVTQFPSHSVIEKGQTVTLRCDPISGHDNLYWYRRVMGKEIKFLLHFVKESKQDESGMPNNRFLAERTGGTYSTLKVQPAELEDSGVYFCASSQERDSTDTQYFGPGTRLTVL.

This clonotype has just one count. V usage is TRBV4-1 and J usage is TRBJ2-7; a possible D gene is TRBD2 (6 bases). The germline V and J ends were trimmed by 3 bases and 4 bases, with 10 bases remaining between them. The CDR3 spans 13 residues. Germline CDR1 is MGHRA and CDR2 is YSYEKL. The CDR3 loop reads CASSHQGLYEQYF. CDR3 DNA: TGCGCCAGCAGCCACCAGGGACTTTACGAGCAGTACTTC.

This clonotype was observed a handful of times. The V call is TRBV7-9, the J call TRBJ2-2, with 10 bases lining up with TRBD1. CDR3 length equals 18 residues. Germline V CDR1 and CDR2: SEHNR, FQNEAQ (reference sequence). The V and J ends lost 4 bases and 6 bases, in that order; junction bases with no gene match: 14. The CDR3: CASSSLTGGEGGAGELFF. The CDR3 bases are TGTGCCAGCAGCTCATTGACAGGGGGCGAAGGGGGAGCCGGGGAGCTGTTTTTT. The full variable domain, with the rest looked up from reference TRBV7-9 and TRBJ2-2, is DTGVSQNPRHKITKRGQNVTFRCDPISEHNRLYWYRQTLGQGPEFLTYFQNEAQLEKSRLLSDRFSAERPKGSFSTLEIQRTEQGDSAMYLCASSSLTGGEGGAGELFFGEGSRLTVL.

This chain's CDR3 is CASSIRDSSYNEQFF. CDR3 nucleotide sequence: TGTGCCAGTAGTATCCGGGACAGCTCCTACAATGAGCAGTTCTTC. The rearrangement joins TRBV19 to TRBJ2-1, with 7 bases aligning to TRBD1. Germline CDR1 LNHDA, CDR2 SQIVND (reference sequence). The CDR3 runs to 15 residues. V lost 3 bases, J lost 0 bases, and 2 bases stayed unmatched.